The 29 T cell receptor beta chains below come from one sample, sequenced in a study of Graves' ophthalmopathy and Graves' hyperthyroidism. The authors amplified TCR beta CDR3 regions from RNA transcripts. First-round RT-PCR with HTBI primers preceded a second-round multiplex PCR. Each CDR3 protein gets one entry after TCRdb re-called the multiplex PCR reads with MiXCR. The table shows more than 300,000 distinct CDR3 sequences, with approximately 17% occurring only once. The specimen was peripheral blood. The source is an adult woman with stable Graves' hyperthyroidism.

This clonotype was observed many times. V usage is TRBV12-3 or TRBV12-4 and J usage is TRBJ2-7, with TRBD2 as a possible D gene (5 bases). The germline V and J ends were trimmed by 2 bases and 6 bases, with 5 bases remaining between them. The CDR3 runs 11 residues. Here the CDR3 DNA reads TGTGCCAGCAGTTTAAGCGGCGAGCAGTACTTC. It specifies CASSLSGEQYF.

This clonotype was recorded a few times. The V call is TRBV4-1, the J call TRBJ1-1; no clear D gene. Germline V gene data show CDR1 as MGHRA and CDR2 as YSYEKL. CDR3 size: 17 residues. The V end was cut by 1 base, the J end by 6 bases, with 21 bases between. CDR3 amino acids: CASSQGPLAVNLSEAFF. The DNA of the CDR3 is TGCGCCAGCAGCCAAGGACCCCTGGCCGTTAATCTTTCTGAAGCTTTCTTT.

This clonotype has a count of ten or more. The chain uses TRBV6-5 and TRBJ2-7; TRBD1 or TRBD2 may be the D gene (7 bases each). V lost 6 bases, J lost 7 bases, and 16 bases lay in between. Germline values: CDR1 MNHEY, CDR2 SVGAGI. This CDR3 is built from 13 residues. The CDR3 reads CASSQGGAGEQYF. CDR3 in DNA: TGTGCCAGCAGCCAGGGGGGGGCGGGAGAGCAGTACTTC.

This clonotype was detected ten times or more. The gene calls are TRBV27 and TRBJ1-5; 7 bases are shared with TRBD1. Germline V lookup: CDR1 MNHEY, CDR2 SMNVEV (reference sequence). The CDR3 has 13 amino acids. Trimming removed 4 bases from V and 7 bases from J; junction bases left unmatched: 4. This chain's CDR3 is CASSSTQGQPQHF. CDR3 bases: TGTGCCAGCAGTTCCACACAGGGGCAGCCCCAGCATTTT.

This clonotype came up many times. V gene TRBV20-1 combines with J gene TRBJ2-7, with 8 bases lining up with TRBD2. This CDR3 is 14 amino acids long. V shed 7 bases and J 6 bases; nucleotides not matched to a gene: 14. Germline lookup yields CDR1 DFQATT and CDR2 SNEGSKA (reference sequence). The CDR3 protein is CSGEGQRELLEQYF. As DNA, the CDR3 is TGCAGTGGGGAAGGGCAGCGGGAGCTCCTCGAGCAGTACTTC.

This clonotype was recorded a few times. The CDR3: CASSNGAGSDTEAFF. The CDR3 region has the DNA TGTGCCAGCAGCAATGGTGCGGGGTCGGACACTGAAGCTTTCTTT. V gene TRBV6-1 combines with J gene TRBJ1-1, with D unclear. CDR3 length: 15 residues. V lost 6 bases to trimming and J lost 3 bases, with 17 bases between them. In germline, CDR1 is MNHNS, CDR2 SASEGT.

This clonotype was picked up many times. This rearrangement joins TRBV7-2 to TRBJ2-5; 9 bases line up with TRBD1. J lost 5 bases, V lost 5 bases, and 9 bases had no gene match. CDR1 and CDR2 (germline): SGHTA, FQGNSA. This CDR3 spans 15 amino acids. CDR3 in amino acids: CASSRTGGPRETQYF. CDR3 in DNA: TGTGCCAGCAGCAGAACAGGGGGCCCCCGGGAGACCCAGTACTTC.

Many counts were recorded for this clonotype. The J gene is TRBJ2-7, the V gene TRBV28; D is unresolved. Germline lookup yields CDR1 MDHEN and CDR2 SYDVKM. V lost 3 bases and J 4 bases, leaving 13 bases between the germline ends. This CDR3 contains 14 residues. This chain's CDR3 is CASSFHETSYEQYF. The DNA of the CDR3 is TGTGCCAGCAGTTTTCACGAGACCTCTTACGAGCAGTACTTC.

The chain has TRBV6-1 and TRBJ1-1; TRBD1 is a possible D gene (6 bases). V was cut by 5 bases and J by 6 bases, with 10 bases left in between. Germline values: CDR1 MNHNS, CDR2 SASEGT. This CDR3 contains 12 residues. CDR3 amino acids: CASSPRGAEAFF. DNA for the CDR3: TGTGCCAGCAGTCCCAGGGGCGCTGAAGCTTTCTTT.

In this sample, this clonotype turned up a few times. The CDR3 here is CATSAPEQTLHPSYEQYF. The CDR3 bases are TGTGCCACCAGTGCCCCTGAACAGACCCTTCACCCGAGCTACGAGCAGTACTTC. The J gene is TRBJ2-7, the V gene TRBV24-1; no clear D gene. CDR3 length: 18 residues. Trimming cost V 5 bases and J 3 bases, with 25 bases left between them. Germline V gene data show CDR1 as KGHDR and CDR2 as SFDVKD.

This clonotype has at least ten counts. V is TRBV29-1 and J is TRBJ1-1; TRBD1 is a possible D gene (5 bases). Trimming took 7 bases from V and 6 from J, leaving 24 bases between them. The CDR3 is 15 amino acids. CDR1 and CDR2 from the germline V gene are SQVTM and ANQGSEA. CDR3 amino acids: CSALGEGGVFSEAFF. CDR3 coding DNA: TGCAGCGCCCTGGGGGAGGGAGGCGTGTTTTCTGAAGCTTTCTTT.

This clonotype was recorded at least ten times. CDR3 residues: CASSPWRGLETQYF. The CDR3 region has the DNA TGTGCCAGTAGCCCTTGGAGGGGGCTAGAGACCCAGTACTTC. The rearrangement links TRBV19 to TRBJ2-5, with D maybe TRBD1 (7 bases). This CDR3 is 14 amino acids long. V was clipped by 6 bases and J by 4 bases, with 15 bases between them. Germline V gene sequence: CDR1 LNHDA, CDR2 SQIVND (reference sequence).

This clonotype was seen at least ten times. The V call is TRBV24-1, the J call TRBJ2-5; a weak D match, TRBD1 (5 bases). The CDR3 spans 16 residues. V shed 0 bases and J shed 4 bases, with 14 bases lying between them. Germline V CDR1 and CDR2: KGHDR, SFDVKD. Here the CDR3 DNA reads TGTGCCACCAGTGATTTGCAAATCGATACAGGAGAGACCCAGTACTTC. This sequence encodes CATSDLQIDTGETQYF.

This clonotype was detected many times. The chain uses TRBV2 and TRBJ1-1; the D gene is possibly TRBD1 (6 bases). The CDR3 is 13 residues long. CDR1 is SNHLY and CDR2 is FYNNEI in the germline V gene. Trimming removed 6 bases from V and 4 bases from J, with 12 bases in between. The CDR3 loop reads CASSVSGATEAFF. The CDR3 nucleotides are TGTGCCAGCAGCGTTTCGGGGGCCACTGAAGCTTTCTTT.

This clonotype was counted ten times or more. The chain has TRBV12-5 and TRBJ2-3; weak D call: TRBD2 (6 bases). V was shortened by 4 bases and J by 10 bases, with 12 bases between the two germline ends. Germline CDR1 reads LGHNT; CDR2 reads FRNRAP. This CDR3 spans 12 amino acids. The CDR3, as DNA: TGTGCTAGTGGTTCGGGACTTGGTGCGCAGTATTTT. Translated, it gives CASGSGLGAQYF.

J is TRBJ1-3 and V is TRBV12-3 or TRBV12-4; D gene uncertain. This CDR3 comprises 12 residues. V lost 5 bases, J lost 9 bases, and 11 bases lay in between. The CDR3 DNA reads as TGTGCCAGCAGTCCCTCCGCAGGCACCATATATTTT. Protein product: CASSPSAGTIYF.

This chain uses TRBV20-1 with TRBJ2-7; possible D gene TRBD1, 6 bases. Per the germline V gene, CDR1 is DFQATT and CDR2 is SNEGSKA (reference sequence). This CDR3 has 12 residues. V dropped 3 bases and J dropped 7 bases, with 13 bases sitting between them. CDR3 nucleotide sequence: TGCAGTGCTAGTCTGGGGGCAGGGGAGCAGTACTTC. Translating it yields CSASLGAGEQYF.

The J gene is TRBJ2-7, the V gene TRBV12-5, with D perhaps given as TRBD1 or TRBD2 (5 bases each). This CDR3 comprises 11 residues. CDR1 and CDR2 from the germline V gene are LGHNT and FRNRAP. The V end lost 1 base, the J end lost 9 bases, and 7 bases lay between the germline ends. CDR3 DNA sequence: TGTGCTAGTGGTTTGGATGGGGGGCAGTACTTC. It translates to CASGLDGGQYF.

This chain links TRBV20-1 with TRBJ2-7, with a tentative D call TRBD1 (6 bases). CDR3 size: 11 residues. Trimming stripped 5 bases from V and 3 bases from J, with 8 bases between. Germline V gene lookup returns CDR1 DFQATT and CDR2 SNEGSKA (reference sequence). CDR3 protein: CSAPQGYEQYF. The CDR3 coding sequence is TGCAGTGCTCCACAGGGCTACGAGCAGTACTTC.

This clonotype was seen many times. V and J are TRBV20-1 and TRBJ2-5, with 11 bases matching TRBD2. The germline CDR1 and CDR2 sequences are DFQATT and SNEGSKA (reference sequence). This CDR3 region has 15 residues. V shed 3 bases and J 9 bases; nucleotides not matched to a gene: 12. The CDR3 nucleotides are TGCAGTGCTAGTTTAGGGACTAGCGGTGACGGGTCCCAGTACTTC. Amino acids: CSASLGTSGDGSQYF.

This clonotype was recorded many times. V is TRBV19 and J is TRBJ2-7, with D perhaps given as TRBD1 or TRBD2 (6 bases each). This CDR3 has 13 residues. Trimming shortened V by 4 bases and J by 2 bases, and 9 bases separated the two germline ends. Germline V gene data show CDR1 as LNHDA and CDR2 as SQIVND (reference sequence). CDR3 sequence reads: CASSRRGTYEQYF. The CDR3 bases are TGTGCCAGTAGTAGGAGGGGGACCTACGAGCAGTACTTC.

V and J are TRBV4-1 and TRBJ2-7; 9 nucleotides agree with TRBD1. Looked up from germline, CDR1 is MGHRA and CDR2 is YSYEKL. The CDR3 has 16 amino acids. V was clipped by 3 bases and J by 3 bases; unmatched bases: 9. The CDR3 region has the DNA TGCGCCAGCAGCCACCCTACCGGGACAGGGTTCTACGAGCAGTACTTC. Its protein is CASSHPTGTGFYEQYF.

V gene TRBV28 combines with J gene TRBJ1-5, with unresolved D. This CDR3 is built from 14 residues. V shed 3 bases and J shed 3 bases, with 9 bases lying between them. Germline V gene data show CDR1 as MDHEN and CDR2 as SYDVKM. Written as DNA, the CDR3 is TGTGCCAGCAGTTTTGGGCGGCACAATCAGCCCCAGCATTTT. As protein: CASSFGRHNQPQHF.

This rearrangement joins TRBV30 to TRBJ2-2; the match to TRBD1 covers 9 bases. Germline loops: CDR1 GTSNPN, CDR2 SVGIG (reference sequence). This CDR3 is 16 amino acids long. J lost 6 bases, V lost 2 bases, and 10 bases had no gene match. Written as DNA, the CDR3 is TGTGCCTGGAGTCCGGGACAGGGATTTAAGGCCGGGGAGCTGTTTTTT. It encodes CAWSPGQGFKAGELFF.

There are a few counts of this clonotype. The chain is built from TRBV2 and TRBJ2-2; TRBD2 agrees at 14 bases. Trimming at V came to 7 bases and at J to 4 bases, leaving 2 bases not matched to a gene. CDR1 and CDR2 (germline): SNHLY, FYNNEI. The CDR3 is made up of 15 amino acids. The chain's CDR3 is CASTGLAGGTGELFF. The CDR3 bases are TGTGCCAGCACCGGACTAGCGGGAGGCACCGGGGAGCTGTTTTTT.

In the case of this clonotype: This may come from a read error, since a much larger clone is one base off. The chain employs TRBV5-1 and TRBJ1-2, with a weak D call TRBD1 (5 bases). The CDR3 loop spans 14 amino acids. Germline CDR1 reads SGHRS; CDR2 reads YFSETQ. The DNA for the CDR3 is TGCGCCCGCAGTGACGCAGGGATGGACTATGGCTACACCTTC. This gives the protein CARSDAGMDYGYTF.

This clonotype was seen at least ten times. This rearrangement joins TRBV7-9 to TRBJ2-7; weak D call: TRBD2 (5 bases). The CDR3 sequence is 14 residues long. V was cut by 9 bases and J by 2 bases, with 17 bases left in between. The germline V gene encodes CDR1 SEHNR and CDR2 FQNEAQ (reference sequence). The CDR3 nucleotides are TGTGCCAGTGCAGATACGGGGTTAACCTACGAGCAGTACTTC. Translation: CASADTGLTYEQYF.

This clonotype was detected ten times or more. J is TRBJ2-2 and V is TRBV28; tentatively, D is TRBD2 (7 bases). CDR1 and CDR2 (germline): MDHEN, SYDVKM. CDR3 length: 15 residues. V was cut by 7 bases and J by 0 bases, with 12 bases left in between. The DNA for the CDR3 is TGTGCCAGCATGGGGGGGGACACGAACACCGGGGAGCTGTTTTTT. Protein sequence: CASMGGDTNTGELFF. Supplemented by reference TRBV28 and TRBJ2-2, the full variable domain reads DVKVTQSSRYLVKRTGEKVFLECVQDMDHENMFWYRQDPGLGLRLIYFSYDVKMKEKGDIPEGYSVSREKKERFSLILESASTNQTSMYLCASMGGDTNTGELFFGEGSRLTVL.

This clonotype has at least ten counts. The CDR3 coding sequence is TGCGCCAGCAGCAAATCAAGTCCCGACTACGAGCAGTACTTC. Protein: CASSKSSPDYEQYF. The chain joins TRBV5-1 to TRBJ2-7, with D unclear. The germline CDR1 and CDR2 sequences are SGHRS and YFSETQ. The V end lost 4 bases, the J end lost 3 bases, and 14 bases lay between the germline ends. The length of the CDR3 is 14 residues.